This TCR beta chain is from a study of human T cells and chemical hapten exposure. Study summary: Diphenylcyclopropenone doses were given weekly to the scalps of patients across the roughly 23-week study.

This clonotype was counted only a few times. What it binds is not known. Individual cDNA molecules received unique molecular identifiers in the library. TCRdb independently ran MiXCR on the RACE reads; one entry per CDR3 protein. The sample has about 110,000 distinct CDR3 sequences, 9.5% to 15% seen once. V was trimmed by 6 bases and J by 5 bases, leaving 10 bases between them. This CDR3 region has 12 residues. The germline V gene encodes CDR1 SGHTA and CDR2 FQGNSA. The study, taken as a whole, reports: Positive correlation was observed between PT1 expanded TCR counts and patch test score.

Time point indicated: pre-sensitization, week 0. Stated treatment: therapeutic diphenylcyclopropenone sensitization with weekly scalp DPC. This receptor was taken from a woman aged 45-59 years with alopecia areata. Some clones in this sample may be carry-over from other donors' samples. V is TRBV7-2 and J is TRBJ2-5; D gene uncertain. The sequences come from whole blood, collected in connection with sensitization to the hapten diphenylcyclopropenone (DPC). The CDR3 region is CASSGYRETQYF. CDR3 coding DNA: TGTGCCAGCAGTGGATATAGGGAGACCCAGTACTTC.